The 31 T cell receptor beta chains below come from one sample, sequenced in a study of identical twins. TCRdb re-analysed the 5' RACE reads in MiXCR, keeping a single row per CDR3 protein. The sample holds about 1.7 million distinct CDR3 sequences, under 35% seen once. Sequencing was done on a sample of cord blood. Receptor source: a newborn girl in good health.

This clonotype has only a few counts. CDR3 sequence: CASSFRLAGGLSSYNEQFF. CDR3 sequence (DNA): TGTGCCAGCAGTTTTCGGCTAGCGGGAGGGCTTAGCTCCTACAATGAGCAGTTCTTC. The gene calls are TRBV28 and TRBJ2-1; TRBD2 aligns across 12 bases. Looked up from germline, CDR1 is MDHEN and CDR2 is SYDVKM. This CDR3 is built from 19 residues. The V gene end was trimmed by 3 bases and the J gene end by 0 bases; junction bases not matched to a gene: 9.

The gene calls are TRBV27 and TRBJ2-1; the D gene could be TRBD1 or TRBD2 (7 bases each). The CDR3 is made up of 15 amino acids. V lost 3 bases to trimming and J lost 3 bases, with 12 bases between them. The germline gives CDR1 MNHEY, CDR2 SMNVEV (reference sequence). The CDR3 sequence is CASSFQGGDYNEQFF. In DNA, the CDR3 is TGTGCCAGCAGTTTTCAGGGGGGGGACTACAATGAGCAGTTCTTC.

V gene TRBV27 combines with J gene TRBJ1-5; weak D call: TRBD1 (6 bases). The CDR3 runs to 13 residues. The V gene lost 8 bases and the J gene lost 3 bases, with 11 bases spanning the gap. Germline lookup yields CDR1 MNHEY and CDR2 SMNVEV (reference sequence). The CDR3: CASADRLNQPQHF. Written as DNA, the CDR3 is TGTGCCAGCGCGGACAGACTCAATCAGCCCCAGCATTTT.

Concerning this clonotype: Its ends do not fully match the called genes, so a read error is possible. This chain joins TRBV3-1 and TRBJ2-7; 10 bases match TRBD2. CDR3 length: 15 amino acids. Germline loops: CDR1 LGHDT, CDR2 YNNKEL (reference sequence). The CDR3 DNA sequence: TGTGCCTGCAGCCCGGGTGTTAGCGGGAGGCACGAGCAGTACTTC. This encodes CACSPGVSGRHEQYF.

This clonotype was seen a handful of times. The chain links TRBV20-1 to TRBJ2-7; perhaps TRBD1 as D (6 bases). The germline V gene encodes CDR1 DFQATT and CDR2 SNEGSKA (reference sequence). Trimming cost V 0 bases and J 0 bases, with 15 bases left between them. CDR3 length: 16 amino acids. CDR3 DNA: TGCAGTGCTAGAGATTGGGGGCGGTCCAGCTCCTACGAGCAGTACTTC. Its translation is CSARDWGRSSSYEQYF.

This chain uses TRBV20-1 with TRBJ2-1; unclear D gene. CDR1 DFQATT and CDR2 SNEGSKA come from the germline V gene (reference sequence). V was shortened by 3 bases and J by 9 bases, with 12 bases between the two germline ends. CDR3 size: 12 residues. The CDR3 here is CSASPLGVEQFF. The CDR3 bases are TGCAGTGCTAGCCCTCTCGGAGTTGAGCAGTTCTTC.

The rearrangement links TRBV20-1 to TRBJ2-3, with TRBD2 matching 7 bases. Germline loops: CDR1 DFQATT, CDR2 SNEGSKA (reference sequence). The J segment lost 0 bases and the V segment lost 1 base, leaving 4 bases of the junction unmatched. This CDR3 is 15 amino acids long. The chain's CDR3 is CSARGAAGSTDTQYF. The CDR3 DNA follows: TGCAGTGCTAGAGGAGCAGCGGGGAGCACAGATACGCAGTATTTT.

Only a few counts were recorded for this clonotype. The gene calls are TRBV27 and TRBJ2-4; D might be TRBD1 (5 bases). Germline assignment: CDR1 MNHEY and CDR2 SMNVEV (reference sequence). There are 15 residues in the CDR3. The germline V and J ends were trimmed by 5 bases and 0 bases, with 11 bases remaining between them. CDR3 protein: CASSTLRVAKNIQYF. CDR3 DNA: TGTGCCAGCAGTACCCTCAGGGTAGCCAAAAACATTCAGTACTTC.

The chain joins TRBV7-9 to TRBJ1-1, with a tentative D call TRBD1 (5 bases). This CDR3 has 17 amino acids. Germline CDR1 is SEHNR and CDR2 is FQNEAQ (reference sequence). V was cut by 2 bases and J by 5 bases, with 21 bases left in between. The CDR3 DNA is TGTGCCAGCAGCTTACCTAGCCTTAGGGGTCCGTTTACTGAAGCTTTCTTT. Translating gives CASSLPSLRGPFTEAFF.

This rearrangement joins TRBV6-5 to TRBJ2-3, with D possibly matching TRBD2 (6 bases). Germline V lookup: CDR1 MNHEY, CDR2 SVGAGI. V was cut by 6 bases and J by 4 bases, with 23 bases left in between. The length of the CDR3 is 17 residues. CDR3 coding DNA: TGTGCCAGCAGCTCCTCAACTGGAGGGCTAGTTCCAGATACGCAGTATTTT. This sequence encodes CASSSSTGGLVPDTQYF.

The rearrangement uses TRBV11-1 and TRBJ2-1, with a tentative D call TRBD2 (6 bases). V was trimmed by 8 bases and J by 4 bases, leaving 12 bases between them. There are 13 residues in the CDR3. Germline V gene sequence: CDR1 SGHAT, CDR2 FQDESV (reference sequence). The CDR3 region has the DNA TGTGCCAGCTCGGGGGTGGTATACAATGAGCAGTTCTTC. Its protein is CASSGVVYNEQFF.

CDR3 amino acids: CASNYPPERAEAFF. Here the CDR3 DNA reads TGTGCCAGTAACTATCCCCCGGAGCGGGCTGAAGCTTTCTTT. The rearrangement joins TRBV7-9 to TRBJ1-1; D is uncertain. This CDR3 comprises 14 residues. Germline CDR1 reads SEHNR; CDR2 reads FQNEAQ (reference sequence). Trimming left V 9 bases short and J 6 bases short, with 20 bases between.

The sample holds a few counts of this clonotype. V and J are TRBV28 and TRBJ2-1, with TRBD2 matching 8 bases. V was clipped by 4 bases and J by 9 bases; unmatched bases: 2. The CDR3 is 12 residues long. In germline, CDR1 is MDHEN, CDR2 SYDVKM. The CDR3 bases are TGTGCCAGCAGTTGGGCGGGAGGTGAGCAGTTCTTC. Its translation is CASSWAGGEQFF.

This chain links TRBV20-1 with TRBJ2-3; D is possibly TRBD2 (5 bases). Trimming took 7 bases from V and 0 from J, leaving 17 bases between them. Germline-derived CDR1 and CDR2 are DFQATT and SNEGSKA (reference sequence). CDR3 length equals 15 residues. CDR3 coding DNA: TGCAGTGGACAAGCGGACGGGTATAGCACAGATACGCAGTATTTT. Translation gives CSGQADGYSTDTQYF.

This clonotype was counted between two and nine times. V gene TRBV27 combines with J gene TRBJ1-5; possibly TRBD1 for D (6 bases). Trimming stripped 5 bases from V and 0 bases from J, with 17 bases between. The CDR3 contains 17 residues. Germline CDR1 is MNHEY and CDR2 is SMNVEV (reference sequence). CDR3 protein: CASSPITGTYSNQPQHF. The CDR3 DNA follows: TGTGCCAGCAGTCCTATCACAGGGACCTATAGCAATCAGCCCCAGCATTTT.

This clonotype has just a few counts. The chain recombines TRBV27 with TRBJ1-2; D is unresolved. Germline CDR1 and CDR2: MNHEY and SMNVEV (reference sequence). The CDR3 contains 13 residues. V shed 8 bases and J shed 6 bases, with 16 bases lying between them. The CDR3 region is CASAGRPRDGYTF. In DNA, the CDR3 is TGTGCCAGCGCCGGACGGCCCCGGGATGGCTACACCTTC.

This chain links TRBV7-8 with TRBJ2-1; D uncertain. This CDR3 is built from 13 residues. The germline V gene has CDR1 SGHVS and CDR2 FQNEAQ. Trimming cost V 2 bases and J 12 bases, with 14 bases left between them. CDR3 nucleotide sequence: TGTGCCAGCAGCTTAAGCAGCGAGAAAGGGCAGTTCTTC. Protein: CASSLSSEKGQFF.

CDR3 nucleotide sequence: TGTGCCAGCAGTGAAAGGCTAGTTAAGACCCAGTACTTC. This codes for CASSERLVKTQYF. This chain joins TRBV2 and TRBJ2-5; D unresolved. The germline gives CDR1 SNHLY, CDR2 FYNNEI. The CDR3 runs to 13 residues. V was cut by 2 bases and J by 6 bases, with 10 bases left in between. Using reference TRBV2 and TRBJ2-5 for the parts outside the CDR3, the full variable domain is EPEVTQTPSHQVTQMGQEVILRCVPISNHLYFYWYRQILGQKVEFLVSFYNNEISEKSEIFDDQFSVERPDGSNFTLKIRSTKLEDSAMYFCASSERLVKTQYFGPGTRLLVL.

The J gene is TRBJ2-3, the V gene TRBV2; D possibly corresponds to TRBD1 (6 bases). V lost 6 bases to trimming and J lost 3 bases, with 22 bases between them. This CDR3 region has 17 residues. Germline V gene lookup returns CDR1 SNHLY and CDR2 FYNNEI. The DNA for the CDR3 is TGTGCCAGCAGCCCCGATCAGGGGAGAAGGAGGACAGATACGCAGTATTTT. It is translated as CASSPDQGRRRTDTQYF.

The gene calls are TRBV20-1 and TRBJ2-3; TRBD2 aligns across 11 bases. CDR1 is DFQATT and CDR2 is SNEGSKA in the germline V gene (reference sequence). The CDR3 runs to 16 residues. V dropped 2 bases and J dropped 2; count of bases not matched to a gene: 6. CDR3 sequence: CSARSSSGGHTDTQYF. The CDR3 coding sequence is TGCAGTGCTAGATCCTCTAGCGGGGGGCACACAGATACGCAGTATTTT.

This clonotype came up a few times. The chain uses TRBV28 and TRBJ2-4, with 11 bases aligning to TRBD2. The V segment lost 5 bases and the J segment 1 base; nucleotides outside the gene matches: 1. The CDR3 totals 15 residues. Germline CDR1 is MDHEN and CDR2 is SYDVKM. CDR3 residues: CASSTSGSAKNIQYF. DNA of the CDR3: TGTGCCAGCAGTACTAGCGGGAGTGCCAAAAACATTCAGTACTTC. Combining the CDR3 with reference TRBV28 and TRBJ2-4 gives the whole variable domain DVKVTQSSRYLVKRTGEKVFLECVQDMDHENMFWYRQDPGLGLRLIYFSYDVKMKEKGDIPEGYSVSREKKERFSLILESASTNQTSMYLCASSTSGSAKNIQYFGAGTRLSVL.

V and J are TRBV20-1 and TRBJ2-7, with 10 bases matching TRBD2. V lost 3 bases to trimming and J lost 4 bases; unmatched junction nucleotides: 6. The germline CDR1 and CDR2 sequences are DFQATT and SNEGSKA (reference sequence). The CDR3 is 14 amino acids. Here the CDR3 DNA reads TGCAGTGCTAGCCCTACTAGCGGGAAATACGAGCAGTACTTC. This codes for CSASPTSGKYEQYF.

CDR3 bases: TGTGCCAGCAGCGTAGTGGGCAGCCATGAGCAGTTCTTC. Residues: CASSVVGSHEQFF. J is TRBJ2-1 and V is TRBV9, with D hard to call. CDR1 and CDR2 from the germline V gene are SGDLS and YYNGEE. Trimming took off 0 bases at V and 8 bases at J, with 9 bases between the two ends. This CDR3 contains 13 residues.

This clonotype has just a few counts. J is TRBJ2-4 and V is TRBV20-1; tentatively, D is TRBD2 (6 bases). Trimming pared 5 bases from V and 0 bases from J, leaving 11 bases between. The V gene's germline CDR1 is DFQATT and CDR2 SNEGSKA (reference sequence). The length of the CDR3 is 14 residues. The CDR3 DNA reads TGCAGTGCTGGGGTGGGACTAGCCAAAAACATTCAGTACTTC. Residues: CSAGVGLAKNIQYF.

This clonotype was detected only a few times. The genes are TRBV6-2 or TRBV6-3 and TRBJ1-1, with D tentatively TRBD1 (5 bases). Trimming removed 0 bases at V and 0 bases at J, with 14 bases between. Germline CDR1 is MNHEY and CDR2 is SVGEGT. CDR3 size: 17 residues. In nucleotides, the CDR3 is TGTGCCAGCAGTTACTCGAAGAGGGACCCCATGAACACTGAAGCTTTCTTT. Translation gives CASSYSKRDPMNTEAFF.

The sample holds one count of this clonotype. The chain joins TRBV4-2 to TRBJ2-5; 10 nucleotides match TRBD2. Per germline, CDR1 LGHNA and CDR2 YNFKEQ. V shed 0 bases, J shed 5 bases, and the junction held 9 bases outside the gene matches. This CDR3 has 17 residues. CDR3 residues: CASSQDASGGAWETQYF. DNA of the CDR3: TGTGCCAGCAGCCAAGATGCGAGCGGGGGGGCCTGGGAGACCCAGTACTTC.

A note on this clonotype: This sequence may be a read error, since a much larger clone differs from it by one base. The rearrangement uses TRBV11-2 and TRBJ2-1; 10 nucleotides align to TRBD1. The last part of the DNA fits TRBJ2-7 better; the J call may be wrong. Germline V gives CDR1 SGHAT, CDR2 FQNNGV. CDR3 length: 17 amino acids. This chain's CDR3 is CASSLKPGQGSYNEQYF. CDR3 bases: TGTGCCAGCAGCCTCAAACCGGGACAGGGGTCCTACAATGAGCAGTACTTC.

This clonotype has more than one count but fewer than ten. DNA for the CDR3: TGTGCCAGCAGCCGCGGTGGGGATCCCTACAATGAGCAGTTCTTC. Its translation: CASSRGGDPYNEQFF. V and J are TRBV5-8 and TRBJ2-1; D gene ambiguous. From germline, CDR1 is SGHTS and CDR2 YDEGEE. The CDR3 is 15 amino acids. The V end was cut by 4 bases, the J end by 2 bases, with 13 bases between.

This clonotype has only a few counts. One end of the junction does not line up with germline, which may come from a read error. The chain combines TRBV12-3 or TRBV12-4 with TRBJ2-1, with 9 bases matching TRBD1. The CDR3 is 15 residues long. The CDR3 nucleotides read TGTGCCTGCAGTCGGACAGGGGCGAGGTACAATGAGCAGTTCTTC. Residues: CACSRTGARYNEQFF.

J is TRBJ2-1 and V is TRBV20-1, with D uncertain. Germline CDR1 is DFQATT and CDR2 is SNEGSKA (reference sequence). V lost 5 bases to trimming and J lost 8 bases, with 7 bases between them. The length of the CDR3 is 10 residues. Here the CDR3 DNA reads TGCAGTGCTTCGTCCGATGAGCAGTTCTTC. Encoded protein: CSASSDEQFF.

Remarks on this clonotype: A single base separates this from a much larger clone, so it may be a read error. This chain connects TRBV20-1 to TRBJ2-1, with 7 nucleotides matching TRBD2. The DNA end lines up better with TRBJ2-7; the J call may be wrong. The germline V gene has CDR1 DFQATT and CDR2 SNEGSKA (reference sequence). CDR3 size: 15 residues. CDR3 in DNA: TGCAGTGCTCCCTCAACCCGGGACTATTACAATGAGCAGTACTTC. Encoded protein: CSAPSTRDYYNEQYF.